One TCR beta chain is described in this entry. The target antigen is unknown. Roughly 38,000 genome equivalents of blood DNA were amplified for TRB. The sample is drawn from a study of T cell clusters in autoimmune cytopenias. Notes on the study in general: TRB repertoire shifts in secondary cytopenia and chronic lymphocytic leukemia mostly reflected lymphoma, not autoimmunity.

The CDR3 spans 15 residues. Germline assignment: CDR1 ENHRY and CDR2 SYGVKD. Multiplex touch-down PCR amplified TRB using TRB-A and TRB-B pools in one tube. TCRdb reprocessed the multiplex PCR reads, keeping one entry per CDR3 protein, no DNA. This sample's table reports a few thousand distinct CDR3 sequences. The sample was also reused in another study, on T cell repertoires in aging, cancer and after chemotherapy. That source notes: In each cancer cohort, median generation probability increased across chemotherapy, suggesting thymic output rebounded.

The sequence was collected from a human donor in good health. The chain joins TRBV10-3 to TRBJ2-7; TCRdb reports TRBD1, a call that lacks DNA to check it against. Sequenced material: peripheral blood. The CDR3 is CAISEPGQATYEQYF.